The present entry profiles one T cell receptor beta chain with its context. The repertoire was sequenced with immunoSEQ multiplex PCR; TCRdb's copy has only in-frame clones and lacks some. The repertoire has 60,000 to 75,000 clones, more than 70% of them found once; the top ten carry around 8%. The sample comes from a study of OX40 agonist ivuxolimab in advanced cancers. The CDR3 is 14 amino acids. V lost 0 bases and J 7 bases, leaving 8 bases between the germline ends. Germline V gene data show CDR1 as SGHRS and CDR2 as YFSETQ. The source was CD4+ or CD8+ T cells sorted from blood, collected in a trial of the OX40 agonist ivuxolimab. The receptor's source is an adult with an advanced solid tumor such as melanoma, head and neck, liver or kidney cancer. The chain links TRBV5-1 to TRBJ1-6; D remains ambiguous. The CDR3 loop reads CASSLDQVNSPLHF. The CDR3, as DNA: TGCGCCAGCAGCTTGGACCAAGTAAATTCACCCCTCCACTTT.